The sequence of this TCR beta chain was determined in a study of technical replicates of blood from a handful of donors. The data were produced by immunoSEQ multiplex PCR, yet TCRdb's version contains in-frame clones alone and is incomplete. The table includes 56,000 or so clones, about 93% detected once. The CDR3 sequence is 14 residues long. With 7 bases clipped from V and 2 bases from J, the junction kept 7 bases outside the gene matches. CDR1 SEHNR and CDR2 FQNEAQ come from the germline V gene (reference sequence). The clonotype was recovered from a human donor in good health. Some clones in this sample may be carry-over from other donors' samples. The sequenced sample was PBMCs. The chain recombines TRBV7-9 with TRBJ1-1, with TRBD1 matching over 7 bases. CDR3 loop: CASTPGQLNTEAFF. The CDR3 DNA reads TGTGCCAGCACCCCGGGACAGCTAAACACTGAAGCTTTCTTT. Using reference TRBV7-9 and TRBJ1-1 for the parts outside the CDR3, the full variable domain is DTGVSQNPRHKITKRGQNVTFRCDPISEHNRLYWYRQTLGQGPEFLTYFQNEAQLEKSRLLSDRFSAERPKGSFSTLEIQRTEQGDSAMYLCASTPGQLNTEAFFGQGTRLTVV.